This T cell receptor beta chain was identified during a study of blood T cells in healthy people across ages. The CDR3 runs to 12 residues. V was trimmed by 3 bases and J by 10 bases, leaving 11 bases between them. Germline-derived CDR1 and CDR2 are KGHDR and SFDVKD. Ten or more counts support this clonotype. Next came a second PCR, run for about 7 to 12 cycles, which used a sample-barcoded 5' primer along with a J-beta primer mix. Unique molecular identifiers of 12 random nucleotides labeled each cDNA. TCRdb reprocessed the 5' RACE reads via MiXCR and lists one record per CDR3 protein. The sample lists 900,000 to 950,000 distinct CDR3 sequences; about 28% were seen once. Staff drew around 10 milliliters of peripheral blood from each donor. PBMCs were isolated at a quantity of at least 7 million per sample. These records were also assigned to another study, of T cells of mothers and their children. This second study notes: Unrelated pairs and related pairs have their TCR recombination output shaped similarly by thymic selection.

The chain is built from TRBV24-1 and TRBJ1-1; D is undetermined. The TCR originated in a woman between 35 and 50 years old in good health. Material: blood. The CDR3 region has the DNA TGTGCCACCAGTGATCCGGGTGTCGGAGCTTTCTTT. Its protein is CATSDPGVGAFF.